Listed here are 12 T cell receptor beta chains from one sample, sequenced in a study of T cell responses to AZD1222 COVID-19 vaccine. Here immunoSEQ multiplex PCR was the method, and the copy in TCRdb shows in-frame clones only, minus some. The sample records 70,000 to 95,000 clones, roughly 90% being singletons. Sequenced here: peripheral blood, sampled 28 days after the second AZD1222 dose. The receptors were sampled from an adult who received the AZD1222 COVID-19 vaccine.

The J gene is TRBJ2-7, the V gene TRBV28; 11 bases are a match to TRBD2. V lost 5 bases and J lost 6; bases outside the gene matches: 15. The CDR3 length is 17 residues. CDR1 is MDHEN and CDR2 is SYDVKM in the germline V gene. CDR3 amino acids: CASSPVLAGGMRSEQYF. The CDR3 DNA reads TGTGCCAGCAGTCCCGTATTAGCGGGAGGGATGAGGTCCGAGCAGTACTTC.

J is TRBJ1-3 and V is TRBV5-4; D gene ambiguous. Trimming took 1 base from V and 4 from J, leaving 9 bases between them. Germline V lookup: CDR1 SGHNT, CDR2 YYREEE (reference sequence). The CDR3 consists of 14 residues. The CDR3 DNA reads as TGTGCCAGCAGCTTGCGGGGTCCGGGAAACACCATATATTTT. Its protein product is CASSLRGPGNTIYF.

The chain links TRBV29-1 to TRBJ1-1; TRBD1 matches at 7 bases. There are 12 residues in the CDR3. V was clipped by 4 bases and J by 1 base; unmatched bases: 0. CDR1 is SQVTM and CDR2 is ANQGSEA in the germline V gene. The CDR3 nucleotides are TGCAGCGTTGGACAGGGGAACACTGAAGCTTTCTTT. Residues: CSVGQGNTEAFF.

The chain is built from TRBV6-2 or TRBV6-3 and TRBJ2-2; 7 nucleotides line up with TRBD2. Trimming cost V 2 bases and J 4 bases; bases outside gene matches: 4. CDR1 and CDR2 (germline): MNHEY, SVGEGT. This CDR3 region has 15 residues. This chain's CDR3 is CASSYSGMVTGELFF. The CDR3 DNA follows: TGTGCCAGCAGTTACAGCGGGATGGTCACCGGGGAGCTGTTTTTT.

V is TRBV11-2 and J is TRBJ2-7; D possibly corresponds to TRBD1 (6 bases). V dropped 1 base and J dropped 4 bases, with 11 bases sitting between them. The CDR3 is made up of 14 amino acids. Germline V gene sequence: CDR1 SGHAT, CDR2 FQNNGV. CDR3 bases: TGTGCCAGCAGCTTAGGACAGGATTGGTACGAGCAGTACTTC. This sequence encodes CASSLGQDWYEQYF.

The chain employs TRBV9 and TRBJ2-2; the match to TRBD2 covers 12 bases. The J segment lost 5 bases and the V segment lost 4 bases, leaving 6 bases of the junction unmatched. The CDR3 totals 16 residues. CDR1 is SGDLS, CDR2 YYNGEE, per germline. The chain's CDR3 is CASSPWTSGTTGELFF. For the CDR3, the DNA is TGTGCCAGCAGCCCCTGGACTAGCGGGACTACCGGGGAGCTGTTTTTT.

The chain combines TRBV7-2 with TRBJ1-2; no firm D call. The CDR3 is 13 residues long. Germline assignment: CDR1 SGHTA and CDR2 FQGNSA. V gave up 1 base and J gave up 3 bases, with 6 bases separating them. This CDR3 is CASSLVTDYGYTF. CDR3 in DNA: TGTGCCAGCAGCTTAGTCACAGACTATGGCTACACCTTC. Combining the CDR3 with reference TRBV7-2 and TRBJ1-2 gives the whole variable domain GAGVSQSPSNKVTEKGKDVELRCDPISGHTALYWYRQSLGQGLEFLIYFQGNSAPDKSGLPSDRFSAERTGGSVSTLTIQRTQQEDSAVYLCASSLVTDYGYTFGSGTRLTVV.

This chain links TRBV18 with TRBJ1-4; 10 bases agree with TRBD1. The CDR3 is made up of 15 amino acids. V shed 2 bases and J 4 bases; nucleotides not matched to a gene: 1. The germline V gene encodes CDR1 KGHSH and CDR2 LQKENI. This CDR3 reads CASSPGQGVNEKLFF. The CDR3 DNA follows: TGTGCCAGCTCACCAGGACAGGGGGTTAATGAAAAACTGTTTTTT.

The chain employs TRBV11-1 and TRBJ1-2; weak D call: TRBD1 (6 bases). This CDR3 has 13 amino acids. With 4 bases removed from V and 12 bases from J, the gap between germline ends came to 18 bases. Germline CDR1 reads SGHAT; CDR2 reads FQDESV (reference sequence). CDR3 amino acids: CASSSRYREGHTF. The DNA for the CDR3 is TGTGCCAGCAGCTCCCGTTACAGGGAGGGACACACCTTC.

CDR3 in DNA: TGTGCCAGCAGTTTCAACAGGTTGCTTCTATCCTACGAGCAGTACTTC. This codes for CASSFNRLLLSYEQYF. The gene calls are TRBV28 and TRBJ2-7; a possible D gene is TRBD1 (5 bases). The CDR3 has 16 amino acids. The V gene lost 3 bases and the J gene lost 1 base, with 16 bases spanning the gap. Germline values: CDR1 MDHEN, CDR2 SYDVKM.

The rearrangement uses TRBV29-1 and TRBJ2-1; a weak D match, TRBD1 (5 bases). Germline V gene data show CDR1 as SQVTM and CDR2 as ANQGSEA. The CDR3 consists of 11 residues. V dropped 6 bases and J dropped 8 bases, with 11 bases sitting between them. As DNA, the CDR3 is TGCAGCGTACCCGACAGCGATGAGCAGTTCTTC. Its translation: CSVPDSDEQFF.

This chain links TRBV5-1 with TRBJ1-2; D remains ambiguous. The CDR3 has 12 residues. V was cut by 0 bases and J by 8 bases, with 8 bases left in between. Germline-derived CDR1 and CDR2 are SGHRS and YFSETQ. CDR3 DNA: TGCGCCAGCAGCTTGGAAGGAGGAGGCTACACCTTC. Amino acids: CASSLEGGGYTF.